This T cell receptor (beta chain) was recorded in a study of vaccination effects on CD4 cells after COVID-19 (dated by TCRdb to between 2020 and 2023). For the wider study: Post-vaccine samples across the study were collected a median of 72 days after the second dose, with a range of 14 to 241. In both COVID-19 convalescent patients and infection-naive vaccine recipients, the study compared SARS-CoV-2 spike-specific CD4+ TCR repertoires from before mRNA vaccination with those from after it. A total of 10 COVID-19 convalescent patients and several SARS-CoV-2-naive healthy vaccine recipients were included in the full study. In the study, cultures from other donors were sequenced using the Oncomine TCR Beta short-read assay on an Illumina iSeq 100. Study-wide conclusions, independent of this receptor: In healthy vaccine recipients, vaccine-induced clones were almost all SARS-CoV-2 mono-reactive, with only 1 of 255 being cross-reactive with common cold coronaviruses. Limitations of the study were the small number of convalescent patients and the absence of early post-infection timepoints. Both infection-induced and vaccine-induced clones contracted markedly at late post-vaccination timepoints, which is consistent with waning T cell responses.

Library construction relied on the immunoSEQ multiplex PCR assay. TCR beta CDR3 sequencing was performed on DNA from the cultured, isolated CD4+ T cells. Regarding the original processing steps: Non-productive TCR sequences were removed, reads were trimmed to the CDR3 region, and CDR3s of at least 7 amino acids were retained. The MANAFEST web app was used to identify antigen-specific clonotypes by comparing expansion in peptide wells with expansion in reference cultures. Positive clones required FDR<0.05 expansion versus reference and all other wells, odds ratio above 5, and frequency above 0.1% in two replicate wells. A clonotype was called cross-reactive if it was significantly expanded both in SARS-CoV-2 spike wells and in at least one common cold coronavirus spike condition. CDR3 similarity was assessed by Levenshtein distance using the stringdist R package, and unrooted trees were constructed with ape in R 3.6.1. As stored in TCRdb, this immuneACCESS dataset retains in-frame rearrangements with V and J assigned. A fraction of the clones does not appear; measured against another copy, unresolved V genes explain less than half of the discrepancy, and the remainder lacks a known reason. V and J calls and clone size are as listed in that table; D and trimming were resolved from the DNA. The sample data list around 30,000 clones, and 74% of these were observed just once. About a sixth of the sample is taken by the ten largest.

The CDR3 contains 17 residues, cysteine and phenylalanine counted. The sequence is cut down to CDR3 DNA, 51 bases in frame from base 1. The CDR1 and CDR2 encoded by the germline V gene are LGHNA and YNFKEQ. Unmatched junction bases come to 4, with V trimmed by 3 bases and J by 4 bases. A word on this clone: The antigen it recognizes is unknown. No base quality information exists; no much larger clone differs at one position.

The ViraFEST assay stimulated PBMC with viral peptide pools and then used TCR sequencing to identify antigen-specific CD4+ T cell clonotypes by expansion. After around 10 days of culture, CD4+ T cells were isolated with the EasySep CD4+ T cell isolation kit. Two doses of either the BNT162b2 or the mRNA-1273 mRNA SARS-CoV-2 vaccine were administered to participants. None of the healthy vaccine recipients had a prior SARS-CoV-2 infection, which was confirmed by nucleocapsid antibody tests that came back negative both before and after vaccination. Some 2 million PBMC per well were cultured in IMDM with roughly 5% human AB serum, roughly 11 IU/ml IL-2 and gentamicin, plus 10 ug/ml peptides. On days 3 and 7, half of the culture medium was replaced with fresh IL-2-containing medium. Unless noted otherwise, every peptide stimulation condition was cultured in triplicate wells. PBMC were separated from whole blood using Ficoll-Paque Plus gradient centrifugation and were then either cryopreserved at -140C or used fresh. The spike proteins of SARS-CoV-2 and of the common cold coronaviruses HCoV-NL63, HCoV-OC43 and HCoV-229E were spanned by overlapping peptide pools. The QIAamp micro DNA kit was used to extract genomic DNA from the cultured CD4+ T cells.

The chain is made from TRBV4-2 and TRBJ2-3, with TRBD2 identical over 16 junction bases. Sample: CD4+ T cells from PBMCs cultured with HCoV-OC43 spike peptides, taken after COVID-19 vaccination. The cell subset or site label here, explained by the study, means: HCoV-OC43 spike overlapping peptide pool stimulation. The sequence was obtained from a human donor who received a COVID-19 vaccine. The CDR3 reads as follows: CASSHGTSGRGPDTQYF. The bases read TGTGCCAGCAGCCATGGGACTAGCGGGAGGGGCCCAGATACGCAGTATTTT.